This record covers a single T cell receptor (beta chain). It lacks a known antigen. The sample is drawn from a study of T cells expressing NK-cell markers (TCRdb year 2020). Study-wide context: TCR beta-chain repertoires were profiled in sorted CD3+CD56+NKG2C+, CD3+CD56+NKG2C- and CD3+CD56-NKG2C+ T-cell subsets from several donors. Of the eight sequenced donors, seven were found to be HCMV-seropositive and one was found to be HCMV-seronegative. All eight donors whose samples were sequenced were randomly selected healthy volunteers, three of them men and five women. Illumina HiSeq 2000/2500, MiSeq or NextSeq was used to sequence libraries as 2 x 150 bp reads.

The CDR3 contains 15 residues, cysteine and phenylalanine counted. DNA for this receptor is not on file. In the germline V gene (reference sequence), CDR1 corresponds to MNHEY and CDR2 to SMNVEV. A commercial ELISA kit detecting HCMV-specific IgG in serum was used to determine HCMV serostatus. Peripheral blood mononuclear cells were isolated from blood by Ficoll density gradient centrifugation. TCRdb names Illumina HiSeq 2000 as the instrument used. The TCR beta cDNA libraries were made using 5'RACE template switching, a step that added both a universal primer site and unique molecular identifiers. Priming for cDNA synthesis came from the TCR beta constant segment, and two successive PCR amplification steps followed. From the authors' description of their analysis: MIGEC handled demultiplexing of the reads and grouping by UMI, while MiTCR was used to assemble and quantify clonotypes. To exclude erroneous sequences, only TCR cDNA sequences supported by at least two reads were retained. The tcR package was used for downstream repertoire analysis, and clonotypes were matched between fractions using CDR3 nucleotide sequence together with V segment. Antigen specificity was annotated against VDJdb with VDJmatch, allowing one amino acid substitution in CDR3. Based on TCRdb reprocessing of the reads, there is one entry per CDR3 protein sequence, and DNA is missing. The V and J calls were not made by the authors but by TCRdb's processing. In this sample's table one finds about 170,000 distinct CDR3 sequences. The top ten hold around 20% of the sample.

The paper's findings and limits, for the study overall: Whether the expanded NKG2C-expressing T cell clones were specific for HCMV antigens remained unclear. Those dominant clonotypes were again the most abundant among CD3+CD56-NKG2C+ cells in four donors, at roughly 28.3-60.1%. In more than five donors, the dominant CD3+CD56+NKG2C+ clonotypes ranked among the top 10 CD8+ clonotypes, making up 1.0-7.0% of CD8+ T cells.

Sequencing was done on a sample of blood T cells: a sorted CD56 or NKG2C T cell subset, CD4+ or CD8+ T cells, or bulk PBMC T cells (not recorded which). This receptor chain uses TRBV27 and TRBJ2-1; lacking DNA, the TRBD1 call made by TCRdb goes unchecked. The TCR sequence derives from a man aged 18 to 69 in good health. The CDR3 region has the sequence CASSQGGFTYNEQFF.